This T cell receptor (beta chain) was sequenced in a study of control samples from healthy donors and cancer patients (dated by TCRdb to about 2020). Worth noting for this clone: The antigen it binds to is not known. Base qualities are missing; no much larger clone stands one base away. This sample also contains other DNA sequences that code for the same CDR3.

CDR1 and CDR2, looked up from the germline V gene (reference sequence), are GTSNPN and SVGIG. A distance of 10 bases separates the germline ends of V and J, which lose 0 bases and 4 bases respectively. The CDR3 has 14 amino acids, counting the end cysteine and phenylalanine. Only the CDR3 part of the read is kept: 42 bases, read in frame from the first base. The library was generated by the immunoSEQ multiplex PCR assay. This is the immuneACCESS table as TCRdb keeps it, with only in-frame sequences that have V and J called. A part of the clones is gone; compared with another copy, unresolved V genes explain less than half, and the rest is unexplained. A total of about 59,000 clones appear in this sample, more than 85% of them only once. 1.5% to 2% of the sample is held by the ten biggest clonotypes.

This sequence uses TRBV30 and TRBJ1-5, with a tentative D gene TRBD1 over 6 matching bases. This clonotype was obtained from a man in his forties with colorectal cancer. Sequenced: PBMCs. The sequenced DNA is TGTGCCTGGAGTGTAGAGGGGGGGAATCAGCCCCAGCATTTT. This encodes CAWSVEGGNQPQHF.